One and the same sample provided the 19 T cell receptor beta chains below, sequenced in a study of Graves' ophthalmopathy and Graves' hyperthyroidism. Amplification of the TCR beta CDR3 regions used RNA transcripts (as template). The first round was an RT-PCR with HTBI primers, and the second round was a multiplex PCR. Via MiXCR, TCRdb re-called the multiplex PCR reads, giving one row per CDR3 protein. Among about 210,000 distinct CDR3 sequences listed, 25% to 30% were seen once. The specimen was peripheral blood. The receptors were gathered from a man aged 45 to 65 with Graves' ophthalmopathy.

This clonotype has ten or more counts. The rearrangement uses TRBV9 and TRBJ2-7; D uncertain. Trimming cost V 3 bases and J 6 bases, with 22 bases left between them. Germline assignment: CDR1 SGDLS and CDR2 YYNGEE. The CDR3 length is 16 residues. The CDR3 reads CASSGDADWSRSEQYF. CDR3 nucleotide sequence: TGTGCCAGCAGCGGGGATGCTGACTGGAGCCGCAGCGAGCAGTACTTC.

V and J are TRBV7-2 and TRBJ2-2, with a tentative D call TRBD1 (6 bases). The CDR3 runs to 14 residues. From germline, CDR1 is SGHTA and CDR2 FQGNSA. The germline V and J ends were trimmed by 6 bases and 7 bases, with 15 bases remaining between them. CDR3 sequence reads: CASSLVVGGGELFF. CDR3 nucleotides: TGTGCCAGCAGTTTGGTTGTAGGGGGCGGGGAGCTGTTTTTT.

The rearrangement links TRBV6-2 or TRBV6-3 to TRBJ1-1, with D unclear. Germline-derived CDR1 and CDR2 are MNHEY and SVGEGT. The CDR3 covers 13 residues. With 6 bases removed from V and 4 bases from J, the gap between germline ends came to 12 bases. CDR3: CASREWGGTEAFF. CDR3 DNA sequence: TGTGCCAGCAGGGAATGGGGTGGCACTGAAGCTTTCTTT.

This clonotype was detected ten times or more. V and J are TRBV5-1 and TRBJ2-7; tentatively, D is TRBD1 (6 bases). Trimming took off 4 bases at V and 6 bases at J, with 20 bases between the two ends. Germline V gives CDR1 SGHRS, CDR2 YFSETQ. This CDR3 spans 15 amino acids. CDR3 in amino acids: CASSGTQGATGEQYF. The CDR3 DNA is TGCGCCAGCAGCGGTACACAGGGCGCCACAGGCGAGCAGTACTTC. The entire variable domain, with the rest obtained from reference TRBV5-1 and TRBJ2-7, is as follows: KAGVTQTPRYLIKTRGQQVTLSCSPISGHRSVSWYQQTPGQGLQFLFEYFSETQRNKGNFPGRFSGRQFSNSRSEMNVSTLELGDSALYLCASSGTQGATGEQYFGPGTRLTVT.

V is TRBV28 and J is TRBJ1-1, with D perhaps TRBD1 (5 bases). V was pared by 11 bases and J by 1 base, with 14 bases between. Germline loops: CDR1 MDHEN, CDR2 SYDVKM. CDR3 size: 13 residues. For the CDR3, the DNA is TGTGCCGCGGCAATTAGGGGGAACACTGAAGCTTTCTTT. It translates to CAAAIRGNTEAFF.

This clonotype has at least ten counts. The chain has TRBV9 and TRBJ2-5, with a weak D call TRBD2 (6 bases). Trimming left V 5 bases short and J 2 bases short, with 10 bases between. This CDR3 spans 13 amino acids. Germline CDR1 is SGDLS and CDR2 is YYNGEE. CDR3 protein: CASSGTRQETQYF. In DNA, the CDR3 is TGTGCCAGCAGTGGGACTCGGCAAGAGACCCAGTACTTC.

This clonotype was found many times. The chain joins TRBV6-2 or TRBV6-3 to TRBJ1-2, with D maybe TRBD1 (6 bases). Between the trimmed V and J ends, which lost 0 bases and 4 bases, there was a span of 21 bases. CDR1 MNHEY and CDR2 SVGEGT come from the germline V gene. The CDR3 covers 18 residues. CDR3 sequence (DNA): TGTGCCAGCAGTTACTCGACCCCAGCAGAGGGGGAGATCTATGGCTACACCTTC. It yields the protein CASSYSTPAEGEIYGYTF.

Details on this clonotype: Because it lacks the conserved phenylalanine or tryptophan at the end, this CDR3 is likely a read error. The genes are TRBV19 and TRBJ2-7, with D tentatively TRBD2 (5 bases). Germline V gene lookup returns CDR1 LNHDA and CDR2 SQIVND (reference sequence). This CDR3 comprises 14 residues. Trimming removed 3 bases from V and 4 bases from J, with 13 bases in between. CDR3 in DNA: TGTGCCAGTAGTATCAGTGGGAGTGGATACGAGCAGTACTCA. Translation gives CASSISGSGYEQYS.

This clonotype was found many times. The chain combines TRBV28 with TRBJ1-2, with TRBD1 matching over 10 bases. CDR3 length equals 15 residues. Trimming took 3 bases from V and 1 from J; bases not matched to a gene: 2. Germline lookup yields CDR1 MDHEN and CDR2 SYDVKM. CDR3 nucleotide sequence: TGTGCCAGCAGTTTTCGGACAGGGGGTAACTATGGCTACACCTTC. Encoded protein: CASSFRTGGNYGYTF.

This sequence joins TRBV6-2 or TRBV6-3 and TRBJ1-5; D is unresolved. Germline-derived CDR1 and CDR2 are MNHEY and SVGEGT. The CDR3 extends over 13 amino acids. V lost 2 bases to trimming and J lost 7 bases, with 9 bases between them. The CDR3 loop reads CASSYAFGQPQHF. DNA of the CDR3: TGTGCCAGCAGTTACGCCTTTGGGCAGCCCCAGCATTTT.

This clonotype was counted many times. The rearrangement joins TRBV6-2 or TRBV6-3 to TRBJ2-4; 9 bases are shared with TRBD2. Unmatched junction bases numbered 11, after V lost 2 bases and J lost 0 bases. Per germline, CDR1 MNHEY and CDR2 SVGEGT. The CDR3 length is 19 residues. The CDR3 region is CASSYETSGHGLAKNIQYF. The CDR3 DNA sequence: TGTGCCAGCAGTTACGAGACTAGCGGACATGGGCTAGCCAAAAACATTCAGTACTTC.

Turning to this clonotype: This may stem from a read error, because a much larger clone lies one nucleotide away. The chain recombines TRBV28 with TRBJ2-7; 7 nucleotides line up with TRBD1. Germline assignment: CDR1 MDHEN and CDR2 SYDVKM. This CDR3 has 12 residues. The V gene end was trimmed by 8 bases and the J gene end by 5 bases; junction bases not matched to a gene: 6. The CDR3 DNA reads as TGTGCCAGCGGGCAGGGGGTCAACGAGCAGTACTTC. Amino acid sequence: CASGQGVNEQYF. Complete variable domain (other parts from reference TRBV28 and TRBJ2-7): DVKVTQSSRYLVKRTGEKVFLECVQDMDHENMFWYRQDPGLGLRLIYFSYDVKMKEKGDIPEGYSVSREKKERFSLILESASTNQTSMYLCASGQGVNEQYFGPGTRLTVT.

This clonotype has at least ten counts. This chain connects TRBV12-3 or TRBV12-4 to TRBJ2-5; D may be TRBD2 (5 bases). Trimming removed 1 base from V and 4 bases from J, with 13 bases in between. This CDR3 has 15 residues. Written as DNA, the CDR3 is TGTGCCAGCAGTTTAGAGAGGATTCGGGGAGAGACCCAGTACTTC. It is translated as CASSLERIRGETQYF.

This clonotype has only a few counts. V and J are TRBV7-8 and TRBJ2-5; no clear D gene. Germline CDR1 SGHVS, CDR2 FQNEAQ. With 6 bases removed from V and 3 bases from J, the gap between germline ends came to 11 bases. The CDR3 loop spans 13 amino acids. CDR3 sequence (DNA): TGTGCCAGCAGTTTCGCGCTTAAAGAGACCCAGTACTTC. Amino acid sequence: CASSFALKETQYF.

This clonotype was picked up one time. J is TRBJ1-6 and V is TRBV6-2 or TRBV6-3; no reliable D call. The V end was cut by 1 base, the J end by 7 bases, with 5 bases between. The CDR3 runs 13 residues. Per the germline V gene, CDR1 is MNHEY and CDR2 is SVGEGT. The CDR3 DNA reads TGTGCCAGCAGTTACTACAGAAATTCACCCCTCCACTTT. Its protein product is CASSYYRNSPLHF.

This clonotype was detected ten times or more. The J gene is TRBJ2-2, the V gene TRBV13; no clear D gene. Trimming cost V 2 bases and J 6 bases, with 7 bases left between them. This CDR3 is 13 amino acids long. CDR1 is PRHDT, CDR2 FYEKMQ, per germline (reference sequence). This chain's CDR3 is CASSLQASGELFF. The CDR3 DNA sequence: TGTGCCAGCAGCTTACAGGCGTCCGGGGAGCTGTTTTTT.

V gene TRBV28 combines with J gene TRBJ2-5; 8 bases line up with TRBD2. The CDR3 has 15 residues. Germline trimming cut 7 bases from V and 2 bases from J; bases unmatched to any gene: 9. Germline V gives CDR1 MDHEN, CDR2 SYDVKM. CDR3 coding DNA: TGTGCCAGCACCACAGCGGGAGCGGCTCAAGAGACCCAGTACTTC. Its protein product is CASTTAGAAQETQYF.

A few counts support this clonotype. This chain connects TRBV7-6 to TRBJ2-7; D may correspond to TRBD1 or TRBD2 (5 bases each). Trimming left V 1 base short and J 3 bases short, with 7 bases between. The CDR3 covers 13 residues. CDR1 and CDR2 from the germline V gene are SGHVS and FNYEAQ. The CDR3 region is CASSLVGDYEQYF. The DNA for the CDR3 is TGTGCCAGCAGCTTAGTGGGGGACTACGAGCAGTACTTC.

The chain has TRBV7-8 and TRBJ2-7; the D call may be TRBD1 or TRBD2 (6 bases each). V dropped 5 bases and J dropped 5 bases, with 16 bases sitting between them. From germline, CDR1 is SGHVS and CDR2 FQNEAQ. This CDR3 contains 14 residues. CDR3 in amino acids: CASSPRGGLHEQYF. In DNA, the CDR3 is TGTGCCAGCAGCCCGCGAGGGGGGCTCCACGAGCAGTACTTC. Drawing the rest from reference TRBV7-8 and TRBJ2-7, the complete variable domain is GAGVSQSPRYKVAKRGQDVALRCDPISGHVSLFWYQQALGQGPEFLTYFQNEAQLDKSGLPSDRFFAERPEGSVSTLKIQRTQQEDSAVYLCASSPRGGLHEQYFGPGTRLTVT.